Reported below is one TCR beta chain. The V and J ends lost 0 bases and 5 bases respectively, with 8 bases between them. The CDR3 is made up of 13 amino acids. CDR1 is SGHDT and CDR2 is YYEEEE in the germline V gene. Survey-level immunoSEQ sequencing profiled the TCR beta repertoire. This table comes from immunoSEQ multiplex PCR, and its TCRdb copy is limited to in-frame clones, with some not included. The table lists approximately 70,000 clones, 93% of them singletons. The sequenced sample consisted of PBMCs. The clonotype comes from a man in his forties with rheumatoid arthritis. The chain uses TRBV5-6 and TRBJ2-5; a possible D gene is TRBD2 (6 bases). The CDR3 is CASSLVGGETQYF. DNA of the CDR3: TGTGCCAGCAGCTTGGTTGGGGGGGAGACCCAGTACTTC.